What follows are 28 T cell receptor beta chains derived from one specimen sequenced in a study of T cell responses to AZD1222 COVID-19 vaccine (dated by TCRdb to 2020 to 2023). The library relied on the immunoSEQ multiplex PCR assay. Drawn from immuneACCESS, this table holds only the in-frame rearrangements with V and J called that TCRdb kept. Clones are partly lost; checked studies trace under half to an unresolved V gene and leave the rest unexplained. Present in this sample are 130,000 to 150,000 clones, about 92% of which were seen just once. The ten largest clones take up about 2.1% of the sample. The time point label for this specimen denotes: baseline before first vaccination. Here the sequenced sample was peripheral blood, taken on day 0 of AZD1222 vaccination. Source of these receptors: an adult in good health.

This clone was counted once. The chain carries TRBV9 and TRBJ1-5, with D tentatively TRBD1 (6 bases). With 4 bases removed from V and 6 bases from J, the gap between germline ends came to 11 bases. Germline-derived CDR1 and CDR2 are SGDLS and YYNGEE. This CDR3 comprises 13 residues. CDR3 in amino acids: CASSTGPLQPQHF. The CDR3 nucleotides read TGTGCCAGCAGCACAGGGCCCCTTCAGCCCCAGCATTTT.

The rearrangement uses TRBV12-3 or TRBV12-4 and TRBJ2-5, with D possibly matching TRBD2 (5 bases). The V end was cut by 6 bases, the J end by 5 bases, with 13 bases between. This CDR3 is built from 13 residues. The CDR3 DNA sequence: TGTGCCAGCAGCCCGGCGGGTCGGGAGACCCAGTACTTC. Amino acids: CASSPAGRETQYF.

The genes are TRBV3-1 (or the pseudogene TRBV3-2) and TRBJ2-7; TRBD1 aligns across 9 bases. Germline CDR1 LGHDT, CDR2 YNNKEL (reference sequence). Trimming cost V 5 bases and J 3 bases; bases outside gene matches: 8. The CDR3 has 15 residues. This chain's CDR3 is CASSVMTGGFYEQYF. The CDR3 DNA reads TGTGCCAGCAGCGTAATGACAGGGGGTTTCTACGAGCAGTACTTC.

Of note for this clone: Distinct nucleotide sequences in the sample also encode this CDR3. The genes are TRBV2 and TRBJ2-1, with D possibly TRBD2 on 6 matching bases. Deletions cut 3 bases from V and 0 bases from J, with 9 bases between. This CDR3 comprises 15 residues. Germline loops: CDR1 SNHLY, CDR2 FYNNEI. The CDR3 here is CASSEEGSSYNEQFF. The CDR3 nucleotides read TGTGCCAGCAGTGAGGAGGGCAGCTCCTACAATGAGCAGTTCTTC.

The V call is TRBV18, the J call TRBJ2-7; D tentatively reads TRBD1 or TRBD2 (6 bases each). The V gene lost 4 bases and the J gene lost 0 bases, with 16 bases spanning the gap. Germline V gene sequence: CDR1 KGHSH, CDR2 LQKENI. CDR3 length: 16 residues. The chain's CDR3 is CASSLPPGATSYEQYF. Here the CDR3 DNA reads TGTGCCAGCTCACTTCCACCGGGGGCGACCTCCTACGAGCAGTACTTC. The full variable domain, its missing parts supplied by reference TRBV18 and TRBJ2-7, is NAGVMQNPRHLVRRRGQEARLRCSPMKGHSHVYWYRQLPEEGLKFMVYLQKENIIDESGMPKERFSAEFPKEGPSILRIQQVVRGDSAAYFCASSLPPGATSYEQYFGPGTRLTVT.

The chain employs TRBV5-1 and TRBJ2-5, with D perhaps matching TRBD2 (5 bases). The V end lost 0 bases, the J end lost 0 bases, and 12 bases lay between the germline ends. The CDR3 totals 16 residues. CDR1 and CDR2 (germline): SGHRS, YFSETQ. CDR3 sequence: CASSLGRPADQETQYF. DNA of the CDR3: TGCGCCAGCAGCTTGGGGAGGCCAGCTGACCAAGAGACCCAGTACTTC.

This chain joins TRBV11-3 and TRBJ2-3, with D perhaps TRBD2 (6 bases). The V end lost 0 bases, the J end lost 1 base, and 11 bases lay between the germline ends. The CDR3 runs 16 residues. Germline assignment: CDR1 SGHNT and CDR2 YENEEA. Here the CDR3 DNA reads TGTGCCAGCAGCTTAGAAGGCGGGACTCGCACAGATACGCAGTATTTT. Translation gives CASSLEGGTRTDTQYF.

The rearrangement links TRBV6-4 to TRBJ1-6; possibly TRBD1 for D (5 bases). The CDR3 runs to 14 residues. Germline V gene data show CDR1 as MRHNA and CDR2 as SNTAGT. Trimming left V 3 bases short and J 13 bases short, with 16 bases between. The CDR3, as DNA: TGTGCCAGCAGTGAAAATACAGGCCTCGGGCCCCTCCACTTT. It specifies CASSENTGLGPLHF.

J is TRBJ2-4 and V is TRBV19, with D unclear. Germline V gene data show CDR1 as LNHDA and CDR2 as SQIVND (reference sequence). V was trimmed by 3 bases and J by 0 bases, leaving 6 bases between them. The CDR3 has 14 amino acids. In DNA form, the CDR3 reads TGTGCCAGTAGTATGGAACTAGCCAAAAACATTCAGTACTTC. Protein sequence: CASSMELAKNIQYF.

This chain connects TRBV5-1 to TRBJ1-1; the D gene is possibly TRBD1 (5 bases). V lost 0 bases to trimming and J lost 9 bases, with 12 bases between them. The CDR3 length is 13 residues. The germline CDR1 and CDR2 sequences are SGHRS and YFSETQ. CDR3 in amino acids: CASSLDPVGQAFF. The CDR3 nucleotides are TGCGCCAGCAGCTTGGACCCCGTGGGGCAAGCTTTCTTT.

The V and J genes are TRBV27 and TRBJ1-2; TRBD1 agrees at 7 bases. V gave up 8 bases and J gave up 2 bases; unmatched junction bases: 5. CDR1 and CDR2 (germline): MNHEY, SMNVEV (reference sequence). This CDR3 spans 13 amino acids. The CDR3 sequence: CASRRDRNYGYTF. CDR3 sequence (DNA): TGTGCCAGCCGAAGGGACAGAAACTATGGCTACACCTTC.

The gene calls are TRBV10-2 and TRBJ2-7; D is undetermined. There are 14 residues in the CDR3. V was pared by 0 bases and J by 1 base, with 7 bases between. In germline, CDR1 is WSHSY, CDR2 SAAADI. The CDR3 DNA is TGCGCCAGCAGTGAGTCTCGCGGATCCTACGAGCAGTACTTC. Its translation is CASSESRGSYEQYF.

This clone was seen a single time. The chain has TRBV7-2 and TRBJ1-2; D unclear. The germline CDR1 and CDR2 sequences are SGHTA and FQGNSA. There are 14 residues in the CDR3. V was clipped by 2 bases and J by 6 bases, with 13 bases between them. The CDR3, as DNA: TGTGCCAGCAGCTTAAACGCGTACGGGGATGGCTACACCTTC. Its protein is CASSLNAYGDGYTF.

This sequence joins TRBV21-1 and TRBJ2-3; TRBD2, the table's D call, lacks a check against the DNA. TRBV21-1 is designated a pseudogene. This CDR3 spans 24 amino acids. CDR3 nucleotide sequence: TGTGCCAGCAGCAAAGCCGAGGAAGGGTGGACTAGCGGGACGGAAGAATTAAGCACAGATACGCAGTATTTT. It encodes CASSKAEEGWTSGTEELSTDTQYF.

V is TRBV2 and J is TRBJ2-3, with D tentatively TRBD1 (6 bases). From germline, CDR1 is SNHLY and CDR2 FYNNEI. Trimming cost V 6 bases and J 0 bases, with 10 bases left between them. CDR3 size: 14 residues. The DNA of the CDR3 is TGTGCCAGCAGGGGGGCCTCTAGCACAGATACGCAGTATTTT. Protein: CASRGASSTDTQYF.

The gene calls are TRBV7-2 and TRBJ1-6, with 9 bases matching TRBD1. This CDR3 region has 15 residues. V was clipped by 1 base and J by 8 bases; unmatched bases: 3. In germline, CDR1 is SGHTA, CDR2 FQGNSA. The chain's CDR3 is CASSLEGQGYSPLHF. As DNA, the CDR3 is TGTGCCAGCAGCTTAGAGGGACAGGGTTATTCACCCCTCCACTTT.

The V gene is TRBV18, the J gene TRBJ1-1; D remains ambiguous. The V and J ends lost 0 bases and 5 bases respectively, with 4 bases between them. CDR3 length: 12 amino acids. Germline V CDR1 and CDR2: KGHSH, LQKENI. CDR3 sequence reads: CASSPPDTEAFF. The CDR3 DNA follows: TGTGCCAGCTCACCACCGGATACTGAAGCTTTCTTT.

The chain couples TRBV15 to TRBJ1-3; no clear D. Looked up from germline, CDR1 is LNHNV and CDR2 is YYDKDF (reference sequence). The V gene lost 6 bases and the J gene lost 0 bases, with 12 bases spanning the gap. CDR3 length equals 15 residues. CDR3 sequence (DNA): TGTGCCACCAGGGCAGCCAGAATCTCTGGAAACACCATATATTTT. Protein product: CATRAARISGNTIYF.

V usage is TRBV9 and J usage is TRBJ2-3; 9 bases align to TRBD2. Looked up from germline, CDR1 is SGDLS and CDR2 is YYNGEE. There are 16 residues in the CDR3. J was trimmed by 6 bases and V by 3 bases; bases with no gene match: 11. The CDR3 loop reads CASSEGVASGEDTQYF. CDR3 in DNA: TGTGCCAGCAGCGAGGGGGTGGCTAGCGGGGAGGATACGCAGTATTTT.

This clone has a single count. The chain links TRBV7-2 to TRBJ2-5, with 9 bases fitting TRBD2. Germline CDR1 SGHTA, CDR2 FQGNSA. This CDR3 region has 15 residues. The V gene end was trimmed by 1 base and the J gene end by 5 bases; junction bases not matched to a gene: 5. CDR3 coding DNA: TGTGCCAGCAGCTTAGATCTAGCGGGGTATGAGACCCAGTACTTC. Protein sequence: CASSLDLAGYETQYF.

The chain recombines TRBV2 with TRBJ1-5, with TRBD1 matching over 8 bases. The J segment lost 6 bases and the V segment lost 4 bases, leaving 2 bases of the junction unmatched. The CDR3 consists of 13 residues. CDR1 and CDR2 (germline): SNHLY, FYNNEI. CDR3 loop: CASSGQGRQPQHF. CDR3 DNA sequence: TGTGCCAGCAGTGGACAGGGGCGTCAGCCCCAGCATTTT.

The chain carries TRBV11-2 and TRBJ1-5; D is possibly TRBD1 (5 bases). Trimming stripped 0 bases from V and 6 bases from J, with 9 bases between. Germline V lookup: CDR1 SGHAT, CDR2 FQNNGV. This CDR3 comprises 14 residues. The DNA for the CDR3 is TGTGCCAGCAGCTTAGACAGGGTCGGTCAGCCCCAGCATTTT. Protein sequence: CASSLDRVGQPQHF.

The chain employs TRBV2 and TRBJ2-4; 7 nucleotides match TRBD2. Trimming took 7 bases from V and 0 from J; bases not matched to a gene: 9. The CDR3 sequence is 16 residues long. Germline-derived CDR1 and CDR2 are SNHLY and FYNNEI. The CDR3 loop is CASKGGQGVAKNIQYF. The CDR3 DNA reads TGTGCCAGCAAGGGAGGGCAGGGAGTAGCCAAAAACATTCAGTACTTC.

The V call is TRBV5-1, the J call TRBJ1-6; no definite D call. Germline V gene sequence: CDR1 SGHRS, CDR2 YFSETQ. V was cut by 6 bases and J by 3 bases, with 7 bases left in between. The CDR3 spans 13 residues. The CDR3 DNA reads as TGCGCCAGCACTCTGGACTATAATTCACCCCTCCACTTT. It codes for CASTLDYNSPLHF.

This clone was found many times. This chain joins TRBV3-1 (or the pseudogene TRBV3-2) and TRBJ1-1; no clear D. Germline values: CDR1 LGHDT, CDR2 YNNKEL (reference sequence). The V gene lost 2 bases and the J gene lost 0 bases, with 4 bases spanning the gap. This CDR3 spans 13 amino acids. The CDR3 loop reads CASSQHLNTEAFF. The CDR3 DNA sequence: TGTGCCAGCAGCCAACATCTGAACACTGAAGCTTTCTTT.

The chain uses TRBV12-5 and TRBJ2-7, with D hard to call. V shed 5 bases and J shed 4 bases, with 12 bases lying between them. The CDR3 is 13 amino acids. Germline V CDR1 and CDR2: LGHNT, FRNRAP. Written as DNA, the CDR3 is TGTGCTAGTGGTCCTGGCGTCAGTTACGAGCAGTACTTC. It translates to CASGPGVSYEQYF.

The chain is built from TRBV30 and TRBJ2-1, with TRBD1 matching 7 bases. V shed 2 bases and J 5 bases; nucleotides not matched to a gene: 9. The CDR3 loop spans 15 amino acids. Germline V gene data show CDR1 as GTSNPN and CDR2 as SVGIG (reference sequence). The CDR3 DNA is TGTGCCTGGAGTTTAATGGACAGGATAAACAATGAGCAGTTCTTC. It encodes CAWSLMDRINNEQFF.

V usage is TRBV9 and J usage is TRBJ2-1; TRBD2 aligns across 11 bases. The germline gives CDR1 SGDLS, CDR2 YYNGEE. J was trimmed by 2 bases and V by 0 bases; bases with no gene match: 10. This CDR3 spans 19 amino acids. CDR3 sequence: CASSVAIAGGRTPYNEQFF. The CDR3 bases are TGTGCCAGCAGCGTAGCAATAGCGGGAGGGAGAACCCCCTACAATGAGCAGTTCTTC.